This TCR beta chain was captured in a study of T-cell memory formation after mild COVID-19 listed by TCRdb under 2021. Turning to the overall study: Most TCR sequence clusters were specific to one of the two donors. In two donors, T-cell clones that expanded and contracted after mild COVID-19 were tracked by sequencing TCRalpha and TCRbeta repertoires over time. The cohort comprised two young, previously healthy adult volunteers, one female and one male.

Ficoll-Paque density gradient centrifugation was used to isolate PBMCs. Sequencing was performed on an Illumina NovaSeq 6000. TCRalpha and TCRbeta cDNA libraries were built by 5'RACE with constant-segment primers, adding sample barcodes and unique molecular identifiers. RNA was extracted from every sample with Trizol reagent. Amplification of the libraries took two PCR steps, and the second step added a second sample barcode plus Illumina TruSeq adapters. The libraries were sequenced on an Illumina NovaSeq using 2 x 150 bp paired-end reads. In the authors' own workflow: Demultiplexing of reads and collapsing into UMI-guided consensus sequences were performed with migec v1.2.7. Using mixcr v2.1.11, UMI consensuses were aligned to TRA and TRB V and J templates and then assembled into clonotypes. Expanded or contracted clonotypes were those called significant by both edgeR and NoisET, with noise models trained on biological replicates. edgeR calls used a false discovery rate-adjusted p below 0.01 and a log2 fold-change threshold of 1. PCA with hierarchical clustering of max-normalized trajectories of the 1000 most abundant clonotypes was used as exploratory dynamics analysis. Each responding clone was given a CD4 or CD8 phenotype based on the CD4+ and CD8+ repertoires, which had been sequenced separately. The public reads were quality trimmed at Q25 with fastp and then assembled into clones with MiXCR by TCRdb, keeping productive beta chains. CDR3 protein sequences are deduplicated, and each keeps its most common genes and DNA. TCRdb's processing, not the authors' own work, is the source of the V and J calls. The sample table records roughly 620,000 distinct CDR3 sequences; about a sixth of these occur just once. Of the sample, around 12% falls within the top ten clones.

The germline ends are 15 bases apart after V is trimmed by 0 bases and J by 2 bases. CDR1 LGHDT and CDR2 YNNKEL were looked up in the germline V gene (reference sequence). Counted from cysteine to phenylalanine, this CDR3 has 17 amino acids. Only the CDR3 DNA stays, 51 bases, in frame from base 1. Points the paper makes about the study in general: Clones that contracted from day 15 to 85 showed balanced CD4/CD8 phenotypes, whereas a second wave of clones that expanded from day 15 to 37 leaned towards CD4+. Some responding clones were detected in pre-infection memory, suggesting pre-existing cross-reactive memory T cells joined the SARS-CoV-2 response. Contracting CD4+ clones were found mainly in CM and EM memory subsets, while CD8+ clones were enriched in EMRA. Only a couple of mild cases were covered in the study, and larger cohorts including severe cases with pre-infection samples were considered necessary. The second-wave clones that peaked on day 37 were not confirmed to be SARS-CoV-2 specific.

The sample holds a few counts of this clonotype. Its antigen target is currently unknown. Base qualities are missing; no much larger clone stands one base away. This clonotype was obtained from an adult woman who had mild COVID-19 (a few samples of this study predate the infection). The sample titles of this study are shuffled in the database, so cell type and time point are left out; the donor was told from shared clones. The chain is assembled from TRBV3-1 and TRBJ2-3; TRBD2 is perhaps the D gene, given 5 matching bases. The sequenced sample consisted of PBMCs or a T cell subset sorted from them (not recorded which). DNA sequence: TGTGCCAGCAGCCAAGATAGAGAACAAGCGGTCACAGATACGCAGTATTTT. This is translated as CASSQDREQAVTDTQYF.